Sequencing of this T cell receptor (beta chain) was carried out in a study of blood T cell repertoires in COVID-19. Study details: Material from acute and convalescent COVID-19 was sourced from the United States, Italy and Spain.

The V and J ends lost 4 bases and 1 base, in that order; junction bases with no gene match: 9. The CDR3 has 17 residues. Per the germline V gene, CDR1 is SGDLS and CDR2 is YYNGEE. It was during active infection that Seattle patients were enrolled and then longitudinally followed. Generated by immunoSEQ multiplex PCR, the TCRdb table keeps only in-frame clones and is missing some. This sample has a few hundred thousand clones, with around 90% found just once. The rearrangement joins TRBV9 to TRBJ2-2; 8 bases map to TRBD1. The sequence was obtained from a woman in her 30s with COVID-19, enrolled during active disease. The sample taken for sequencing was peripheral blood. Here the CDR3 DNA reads TGTGCCAGCAGCCCCCGCCCCGGACAGGGGAACACCGGGGAGCTGTTTTTT. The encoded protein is CASSPRPGQGNTGELFF.